Presented here are 17 T cell receptor beta chains from one specimen sequenced in a study of blood T cell repertoires in COVID-19. Profiling relied on immunoSEQ multiplex PCR, and the TCRdb table lists in-frame clones only, not all of them. The sample shows approximately 150,000 clones, around 84% of them seen only once. Material: peripheral blood. These receptors were obtained from a woman aged 50 to 60 with acute or convalescent COVID-19.

This rearrangement joins TRBV11-2 to TRBJ2-5; D is unclear. The CDR3 has 12 amino acids. The V and J ends lost 8 bases and 3 bases respectively, with 10 bases between them. Germline V gene sequence: CDR1 SGHAT, CDR2 FQNNGV. DNA of the CDR3: TGTGCCAGCCAGATCGGAGAAGAGACCCAGTACTTC. Translation: CASQIGEETQYF.

The rearrangement joins TRBV7-2 to TRBJ1-3; perhaps TRBD1 as D (5 bases). Germline CDR1 reads SGHTA; CDR2 reads FQGNSA. The CDR3 runs 14 residues. V was trimmed by 4 bases and J by 2 bases, leaving 9 bases between them. The CDR3 is CASSSGNPGNTIYF. CDR3 nucleotides: TGTGCCAGCAGCTCAGGGAATCCTGGAAACACCATATATTTT.

This chain connects TRBV9 to TRBJ2-7; D uncertain. Trimming pared 4 bases from V and 5 bases from J, leaving 10 bases between. The V gene's germline CDR1 is SGDLS and CDR2 YYNGEE. The CDR3 has 12 amino acids. CDR3 region: CASSPTSNEQYF. In DNA form, the CDR3 reads TGTGCCAGCAGCCCTACTTCTAACGAGCAGTACTTC. Full variable domain (outside the CDR3, taken from reference TRBV9 and TRBJ2-7): DSGVTQTPKHLITATGQRVTLRCSPRSGDLSVYWYQQSLDQGLQFLIQYYNGEERAKGNILERFSAQQFPDLHSELNLSSLELGDSALYFCASSPTSNEQYFGPGTRLTVT.

The CDR3 reads CAISLDRREQYF. DNA of the CDR3: TGTGCCATCAGCTTAGACAGGAGGGAGCAGTACTTC. The chain combines TRBV10-3 with TRBJ2-7; possible D gene TRBD1, 6 bases. Germline V gene sequence: CDR1 ENHRY, CDR2 SYGVKD. There are 12 residues in the CDR3. V was pared by 6 bases and J by 7 bases, with 13 bases between.

The genes are TRBV18 and TRBJ1-2; the D gene is possibly TRBD1 (5 bases). The CDR3 contains 13 residues. CDR1 is KGHSH and CDR2 is LQKENI in the germline V gene. Trimming left V 2 bases short and J 3 bases short, with 7 bases between. This CDR3 is CASSPSQDYGYTF. CDR3 nucleotide sequence: TGTGCCAGCTCACCATCACAGGACTATGGCTACACCTTC.

The rearrangement links TRBV7-7 to TRBJ2-5; 7 nucleotides align to TRBD2. The V and J ends lost 1 base and 2 bases, in that order; junction bases with no gene match: 4. Germline assignment: CDR1 SSHAT and CDR2 FNYEAQ (reference sequence). This CDR3 contains 15 residues. CDR3: CASSLGSGGQETQYF. The CDR3 DNA follows: TGTGCCAGCAGCTTAGGATCCGGGGGGCAAGAGACCCAGTACTTC.

V gene TRBV29-1 combines with J gene TRBJ1-1, with D possibly being TRBD1 (5 bases). CDR1 and CDR2 from the germline V gene are SQVTM and ANQGSEA. The V gene lost 8 bases and the J gene lost 5 bases, with 18 bases spanning the gap. The CDR3 sequence is 13 residues long. The CDR3 region has the DNA TGCAGCACCCCGGGGGATCCGAGGACTGAAGCTTTCTTT. Protein sequence: CSTPGDPRTEAFF.

The chain recombines TRBV28 with TRBJ1-3; weak D call: TRBD1 (6 bases). V was shortened by 3 bases and J by 7 bases, with 22 bases between the two germline ends. Germline assignment: CDR1 MDHEN and CDR2 SYDVKM. This CDR3 is built from 17 residues. DNA of the CDR3: TGTGCCAGCAGTTTCTTCCCAGACAGGTGGATTGGTAACACCATATATTTT. As protein: CASSFFPDRWIGNTIYF.

The V call is TRBV7-9, the J call TRBJ1-6; TRBD1 might be the D (6 bases). Germline V gene sequence: CDR1 SEHNR, CDR2 FQNEAQ (reference sequence). CDR3 length equals 15 residues. V gave up 7 bases and J gave up 14 bases, with 24 bases separating them. The CDR3 DNA follows: TGTGCCAGCACGTCCCAGCCAGGACAGTCTTTGGCCCTCCACTTT. It is translated as CASTSQPGQSLALHF.

J is TRBJ2-5 and V is TRBV7-9; a weak D match, TRBD2 (6 bases). V lost 1 base and J 5 bases, leaving 8 bases between the germline ends. Per the germline V gene, CDR1 is SEHNR and CDR2 is FQNEAQ (reference sequence). The length of the CDR3 is 13 residues. In DNA form, the CDR3 reads TGTGCCAGCAGCTTAGGTGGGGGGGAGACCCAGTACTTC. Its translation is CASSLGGGETQYF.

The gene calls are TRBV6-2 or TRBV6-3 and TRBJ2-3; maybe TRBD1 (5 bases). Trimming took off 3 bases at V and 4 bases at J, with 11 bases between the two ends. CDR3 size: 14 residues. Per germline, CDR1 MNHEY and CDR2 SVGEGT. CDR3 in amino acids: CASSYWQGSDTQYF. As DNA, the CDR3 is TGTGCCAGCAGTTATTGGCAGGGTTCAGATACGCAGTATTTT.

This clone was found many times. The junction differs from germline at one of its ends, possibly a read error. The V call is TRBV7-3, the J call TRBJ1-1, with D hard to call. The CDR3 covers 12 residues. Germline loops: CDR1 SGHTA, CDR2 FQGTGA. The CDR3 sequence is CASSLGNSEAFF. The CDR3 coding sequence is TGTGCCAGCAGCTTAGGAAACAGTGAAGCTTTCTTT.

This clone showed up just once. The chain combines TRBV19 with TRBJ1-1; the match to TRBD1 covers 10 bases. The CDR3 totals 14 residues. Germline assignment: CDR1 LNHDA and CDR2 SQIVND (reference sequence). Trimming at V came to 4 bases and at J to 4 bases, leaving 3 bases not matched to a gene. The CDR3 sequence is CASSTRQGATEAFF. For the CDR3, the DNA is TGTGCCAGTAGTACTCGACAGGGGGCCACTGAAGCTTTCTTT.

The chain recombines TRBV12-3 or TRBV12-4 with TRBJ2-1; 8 positions match TRBD2. The CDR3 spans 13 residues. J lost 15 bases, V lost 0 bases, and 7 bases had no gene match. CDR3 residues: CASSLASGTRMFF. DNA of the CDR3: TGTGCCAGCAGTTTAGCCTCCGGGACTAGGATGTTCTTC.

This chain connects TRBV19 to TRBJ2-1; 8 bases are a match to TRBD1. In germline, CDR1 is LNHDA, CDR2 SQIVND (reference sequence). The CDR3 contains 14 residues. The V gene end was trimmed by 5 bases and the J gene end by 10 bases; junction bases not matched to a gene: 10. The DNA of the CDR3 is TGTGCCAGTAGTTGGGGGCAGGGGGCTCGGGAGCAGTTCTTC. Translated, it gives CASSWGQGAREQFF.

The chain employs TRBV7-6 and TRBJ2-1; the D gene is possibly TRBD2 (6 bases). V lost 1 base to trimming and J lost 3 bases, with 13 bases between them. Per germline, CDR1 SGHVS and CDR2 FNYEAQ. The CDR3 covers 16 residues. The CDR3, as DNA: TGTGCCAGCAGCTTAGAGGGGAGGACGGACTACAATGAGCAGTTCTTC. Amino acids: CASSLEGRTDYNEQFF.

The chain joins TRBV2 to TRBJ1-6; no clear D. The germline V and J ends were trimmed by 8 bases and 7 bases, with 9 bases remaining between them. The germline gives CDR1 SNHLY, CDR2 FYNNEI. CDR3 size: 12 residues. The CDR3 DNA follows: TGTGCCAGCCGTTTTCCCAATTCACCCCTCCACTTT. Its protein product is CASRFPNSPLHF.